This TCR beta chain is drawn from a study of blood T cell repertoires in COVID-19. Sequencing used immunoSEQ multiplex PCR; TCRdb keeps in-frame clones, though not all of them. The data contain about 180,000 clones, around 82% of them seen just once; the ten biggest clones take up roughly 14%. V gave up 1 base and J gave up 5 bases; unmatched junction bases: 13. CDR3 length: 18 residues. Germline V gene sequence: CDR1 MNHNS, CDR2 SASEGT. Sequences were obtained from peripheral blood. This receptor was obtained from a man between 18 and 29 years old with active or convalescent COVID-19. The genes are TRBV6-1 and TRBJ2-5; 10 nucleotides match TRBD2. The CDR3 DNA follows: TGTGCCAGCAGTGAAGGTCGGAGGGCTAGCGGGGGCCACGAGACCCAGTACTTC. This gives the protein CASSEGRRASGGHETQYF.